This TCR beta chain was sequenced for a study of blood T cell repertoires in COVID-19. Per the original methods: Reference gene primer amplification yielded estimated nucleated cell counts. Only in-frame clones appear in the TCRdb table, and some are missing; sequencing was by immunoSEQ multiplex PCR. For V, J and clone size, that table is used; D and trimming come from the DNA. The sample contains approximately 310,000 clones, approximately 85% of which appear only once. The germline V gene encodes CDR1 SEHNR and CDR2 FQNEAQ (reference sequence). This CDR3 is 14 amino acids long. A note on this clone: Relative to the germline gene, one junction end is altered; a read error may explain this.

This sequence originates from a man aged 30 to 45 who had recovered from COVID-19. The sequenced material came from PBMCs or T cells enriched from blood (not recorded which). The chain links TRBV7-9 to TRBJ1-2; D call uncertain. CDR3 sequence: CASSPSSLHYGYTF. The CDR3 nucleotides read TGTGCCAGCAGCCCGTCCTCGCTACACTATGGATACACCTTC.